The next 23 T cell receptor beta chains were all read from a single sample in a study of PD-1 blockade in mismatch repair-deficient tumors. The protocol was immunoSEQ multiplex PCR, while the TCRdb copy is restricted to in-frame clones and leaves out a portion. This sample has 30,000 to 45,000 clones, with 85% found just once. The source material was peripheral blood, sampled approximately 80 weeks after starting pembrolizumab. The receptors were gathered from an adult with mismatch repair-deficient cancer.

The chain has TRBV6-5 and TRBJ2-1; D unresolved. Germline CDR1 MNHEY, CDR2 SVGAGI. V was shortened by 7 bases and J by 8 bases, with 18 bases between the two germline ends. This CDR3 spans 14 amino acids. In DNA form, the CDR3 reads TGTGCCAGCACCTACTCACACCGGATCGATGAGCAGTTCTTC. Its protein is CASTYSHRIDEQFF.

This chain links TRBV11-1 with TRBJ2-5; the match to TRBD2 covers 8 bases. CDR1 is SGHAT and CDR2 is FQDESV in the germline V gene (reference sequence). This CDR3 has 15 residues. The junction had 9 bases not matched to a gene; V was cut back by 5 bases and J by 4 bases. CDR3 sequence reads: CASSPHSLAGETQYF. The CDR3 nucleotides are TGTGCCAGCAGCCCCCACAGTCTAGCGGGAGAGACCCAGTACTTC.

This clone has just one count. CDR3 sequence: CAWSVGEHDQPQHF. The CDR3, as DNA: TGTGCCTGGAGTGTTGGGGAGCACGATCAGCCCCAGCATTTT. The chain links TRBV30 to TRBJ1-5; D remains unclear. From germline, CDR1 is GTSNPN and CDR2 SVGIG (reference sequence). The CDR3 has 14 amino acids. Between the trimmed V and J ends, which lost 0 bases and 5 bases, there was a span of 11 bases.

The rearrangement links TRBV2 to TRBJ2-5; 8 bases agree with TRBD2. CDR1 SNHLY and CDR2 FYNNEI come from the germline V gene. The ends lost 8 bases at V and 1 base at J; junction bases unmatched: 6. The CDR3 runs 14 residues. This CDR3 reads CASVLAGIQETQYF. CDR3 coding DNA: TGTGCCAGCGTTCTAGCGGGCATCCAAGAGACCCAGTACTTC.

This chain joins TRBV27 and TRBJ2-4; no clear D gene. Germline V gene lookup returns CDR1 MNHEY and CDR2 SMNVEV (reference sequence). The CDR3 consists of 11 residues. V was trimmed by 4 bases and J by 2 bases, leaving 0 bases between them. The CDR3 sequence: CASSSKNIQYF. DNA of the CDR3: TGTGCCAGCAGTTCCAAAAACATTCAGTACTTC.

The chain carries TRBV5-1 and TRBJ2-1, with 12 nucleotides matching TRBD2. The trim removed 3 bases at V and 0 bases at J, leaving 19 bases unmatched. Germline loops: CDR1 SGHRS, CDR2 YFSETQ. This CDR3 is 22 amino acids long. The CDR3 sequence is CASSSRGAPGLAGLSSYNEQFF. CDR3 in DNA: TGCGCCAGCAGCTCCAGGGGCGCCCCGGGACTAGCGGGCCTGAGCTCCTACAATGAGCAGTTCTTC.

This clone was seen a few times. CDR3 coding DNA: TGCAGCGGTGGGGAGAACACTGAAGCTTTCTTT. Encoded protein: CSGGENTEAFF. V usage is TRBV29-1 and J usage is TRBJ1-1; D ambiguous. Germline CDR1 and CDR2: SQVTM and ANQGSEA. Trimming took off 7 bases at V and 1 base at J, with 7 bases between the two ends. The CDR3 runs to 11 residues.

Of note for this clone: Relative to the germline gene, one junction end is altered; a read error may explain this. The CDR3 DNA follows: TGTGCTAGCAGCTTAGGGGGGACAGGGAGTCCCGGGGAGCTGTTTTTT. Encoded protein: CASSLGGTGSPGELFF. The rearrangement joins TRBV7-7 to TRBJ2-2; 9 nucleotides agree with TRBD1. Germline V gene lookup returns CDR1 SSHAT and CDR2 FNYEAQ (reference sequence). This CDR3 is built from 16 residues.

The chain carries TRBV2 and TRBJ2-1; 7 bases are shared with TRBD2. The CDR3 consists of 13 residues. CDR1 and CDR2 (germline): SNHLY, FYNNEI. J gave up 10 bases and V 4 bases, and 7 bases lay outside the gene matches. In nucleotides, the CDR3 is TGTGCCAGCAGTGTTACTGGGGAGGGAGAGCAGTTCTTC. It is translated as CASSVTGEGEQFF.

The chain uses TRBV6-1 and TRBJ1-1; D is unresolved. The CDR3 is 11 residues long. V gave up 10 bases and J gave up 4 bases, with 10 bases separating them. CDR1 and CDR2 from the germline V gene are MNHNS and SASEGT. CDR3 in amino acids: CATGWFTEAFF. The CDR3 nucleotides are TGTGCCACCGGATGGTTCACTGAAGCTTTCTTT.

The chain recombines TRBV27 with TRBJ2-2; perhaps TRBD2 as D (6 bases). V was cut by 8 bases and J by 2 bases, with 12 bases left in between. This CDR3 spans 14 amino acids. CDR1 is MNHEY, CDR2 SMNVEV, per germline (reference sequence). The CDR3 DNA reads TGTGCCAGCTCCCCGGGGGTTAACACCGGGGAGCTGTTTTTT. This gives the protein CASSPGVNTGELFF.

The chain employs TRBV6-1 and TRBJ2-4, with TRBD2 matching 8 bases. Germline-derived CDR1 and CDR2 are MNHNS and SASEGT. V lost 7 bases, J lost 9 bases, and 14 bases stayed unmatched. This CDR3 comprises 15 residues. This CDR3 is CASTPNRGGAPIQYF. CDR3 coding DNA: TGTGCCAGCACCCCAAATCGGGGGGGGGCGCCCATTCAGTACTTC.

This chain connects TRBV19 to TRBJ2-5, with TRBD1 identical over 7 bases. This CDR3 has 15 residues. Germline V gene lookup returns CDR1 LNHDA and CDR2 SQIVND (reference sequence). Germline trimming cut 1 base from V and 3 bases from J; bases unmatched to any gene: 5. The CDR3 reads CASSIGDSKKETQYF. CDR3 DNA: TGTGCCAGTAGTATAGGGGACAGTAAGAAAGAGACCCAGTACTTC.

V and J are TRBV18 and TRBJ1-5; maybe TRBD1 (6 bases). CDR3 length: 16 amino acids. Germline V gene sequence: CDR1 KGHSH, CDR2 LQKENI. The V end was cut by 2 bases, the J end by 4 bases, with 15 bases between. CDR3 protein: CASSPEQGILNQPQHF. The CDR3 region has the DNA TGTGCCAGCTCACCAGAGCAGGGGATACTTAATCAGCCCCAGCATTTT.

This chain uses TRBV7-3 with TRBJ1-2; 9 positions match TRBD1. Germline CDR1 SGHTA, CDR2 FQGTGA. Trimming cost V 4 bases and J 4 bases; bases outside gene matches: 1. CDR3 length: 13 amino acids. This CDR3 reads CASSSTGGYGYTF. Written as DNA, the CDR3 is TGTGCCAGCAGCTCGACAGGGGGCTATGGCTACACCTTC.

The chain has TRBV5-6 and TRBJ2-7, with D tentatively TRBD1 (6 bases). Trimming removed 4 bases from V and 0 bases from J, with 14 bases in between. The CDR3 is made up of 15 amino acids. Germline-derived CDR1 and CDR2 are SGHDT and YYEEEE. This CDR3 is CASSLPRTASYEQYF. The CDR3 nucleotides read TGTGCCAGCAGCCTACCCCGGACAGCCTCCTACGAGCAGTACTTC. Based on the CDR3 plus reference TRBV5-6 and TRBJ2-7, the full variable domain is DAGVTQSPTHLIKTRGQQVTLRCSPKSGHDTVSWYQQALGQGPQFIFQYYEEEERQRGNFPDRFSGHQFPNYSSELNVNALLLGDSALYLCASSLPRTASYEQYFGPGTRLTVT.

J is TRBJ2-3 and V is TRBV27, with TRBD2 matching 7 bases. Germline-derived CDR1 and CDR2 are MNHEY and SMNVEV (reference sequence). The CDR3 loop spans 17 amino acids. V shed 5 bases and J 0 bases; nucleotides not matched to a gene: 11. CDR3 DNA: TGTGCCAGCAGTCGCCCCGGGACTACGTCTAGCACAGATACGCAGTATTTT. Protein sequence: CASSRPGTTSSTDTQYF.

This clone showed up just once. The V call is TRBV6-6, the J call TRBJ2-5; TRBD2 might be the D (5 bases). V lost 0 bases to trimming and J lost 9 bases, with 14 bases between them. Germline CDR1 reads MNHNY; CDR2 reads SVGAGI (reference sequence). This CDR3 has 14 amino acids. CDR3 protein: CASSYSTKILSQYF. The CDR3 DNA reads as TGTGCCAGCAGTTACTCGACTAAGATTCTGTCCCAGTACTTC.

This rearrangement joins TRBV11-3 to TRBJ2-5; TRBD1 is a possible D gene (6 bases). Germline assignment: CDR1 SGHNT and CDR2 YENEEA. The germline V and J ends were trimmed by 4 bases and 2 bases, with 8 bases remaining between them. The CDR3 totals 13 residues. The CDR3 reads CASSSQGQETQYF. CDR3 in DNA: TGTGCCAGCAGCTCTCAGGGGCAAGAGACCCAGTACTTC.

The chain recombines TRBV5-1 with TRBJ2-2; D call uncertain. Germline values: CDR1 SGHRS, CDR2 YFSETQ. The length of the CDR3 is 13 residues. Trimming pared 2 bases from V and 3 bases from J, leaving 5 bases between. The CDR3 loop reads CASSLPDTGELFF. The CDR3 DNA is TGCGCCAGCAGCTTACCCGACACCGGGGAGCTGTTTTTT.

The rearrangement uses TRBV9 and TRBJ2-3; D is possibly TRBD1 (5 bases). The CDR3 covers 15 residues. V lost 2 bases and J 7 bases, leaving 17 bases between the germline ends. Germline CDR1 is SGDLS and CDR2 is YYNGEE. CDR3 bases: TGTGCCAGCAGCGTCGTTGGGCAGGGTAGTTATACGCAGTATTTT. This codes for CASSVVGQGSYTQYF.

The chain combines TRBV9 with TRBJ2-7; D not certain. V was shortened by 5 bases and J by 6 bases, with 12 bases between the two germline ends. Per germline, CDR1 SGDLS and CDR2 YYNGEE. The length of the CDR3 is 12 residues. The CDR3, as DNA: TGTGCCAGCAGTCGTAGGGATCTCGAGCAGTACTTC. Protein: CASSRRDLEQYF. The variable domain in full, with the rest retrieved from reference TRBV9 and TRBJ2-7, is DSGVTQTPKHLITATGQRVTLRCSPRSGDLSVYWYQQSLDQGLQFLIQYYNGEERAKGNILERFSAQQFPDLHSELNLSSLELGDSALYFCASSRRDLEQYFGPGTRLTVT.

As concerns this clone: Its ends do not fully match the called genes, so a read error is possible. Other DNA sequences in this sample translate to the same CDR3. The chain recombines TRBV5-6 with TRBJ1-2, with 7 bases lining up with TRBD1. This CDR3 has 16 residues. Looked up from germline, CDR1 is SGHDT and CDR2 is YYEEEE. The CDR3 DNA reads as TGTGCCAGCAGCTTGCAGCCGACAGGGTTTGCTTATGGCTATACCTTC. This sequence encodes CASSLQPTGFAYGYTF.